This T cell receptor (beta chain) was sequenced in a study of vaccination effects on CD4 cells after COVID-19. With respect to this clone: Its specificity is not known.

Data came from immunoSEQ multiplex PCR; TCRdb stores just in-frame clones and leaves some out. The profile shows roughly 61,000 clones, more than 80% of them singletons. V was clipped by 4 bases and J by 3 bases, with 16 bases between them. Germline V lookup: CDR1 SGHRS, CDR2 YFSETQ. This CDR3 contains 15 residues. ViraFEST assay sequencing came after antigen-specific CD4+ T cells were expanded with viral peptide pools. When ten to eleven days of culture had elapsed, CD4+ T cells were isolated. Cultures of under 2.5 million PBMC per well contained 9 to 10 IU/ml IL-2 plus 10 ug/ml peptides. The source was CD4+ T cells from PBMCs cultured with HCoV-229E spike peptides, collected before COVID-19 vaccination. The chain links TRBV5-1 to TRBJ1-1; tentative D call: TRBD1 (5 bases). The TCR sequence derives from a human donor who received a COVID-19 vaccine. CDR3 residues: CASSPYLGEDTEAFF. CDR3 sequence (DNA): TGCGCCAGCAGCCCGTATTTGGGGGAAGACACTGAAGCTTTCTTT.